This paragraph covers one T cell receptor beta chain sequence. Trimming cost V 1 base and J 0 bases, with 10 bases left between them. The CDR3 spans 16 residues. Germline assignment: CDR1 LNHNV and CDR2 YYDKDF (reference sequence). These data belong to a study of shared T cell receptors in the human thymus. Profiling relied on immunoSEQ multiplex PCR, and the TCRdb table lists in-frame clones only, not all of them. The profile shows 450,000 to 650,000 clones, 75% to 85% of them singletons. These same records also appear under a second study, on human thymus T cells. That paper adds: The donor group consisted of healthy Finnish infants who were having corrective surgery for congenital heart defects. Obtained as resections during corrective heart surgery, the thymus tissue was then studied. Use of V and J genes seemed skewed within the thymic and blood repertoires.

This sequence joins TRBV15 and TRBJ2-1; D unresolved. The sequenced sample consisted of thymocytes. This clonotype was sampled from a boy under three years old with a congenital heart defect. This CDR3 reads CATSRGWQSSYNEQFF. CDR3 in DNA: TGTGCCACCAGCAGAGGATGGCAAAGCTCCTACAATGAGCAGTTCTTC.